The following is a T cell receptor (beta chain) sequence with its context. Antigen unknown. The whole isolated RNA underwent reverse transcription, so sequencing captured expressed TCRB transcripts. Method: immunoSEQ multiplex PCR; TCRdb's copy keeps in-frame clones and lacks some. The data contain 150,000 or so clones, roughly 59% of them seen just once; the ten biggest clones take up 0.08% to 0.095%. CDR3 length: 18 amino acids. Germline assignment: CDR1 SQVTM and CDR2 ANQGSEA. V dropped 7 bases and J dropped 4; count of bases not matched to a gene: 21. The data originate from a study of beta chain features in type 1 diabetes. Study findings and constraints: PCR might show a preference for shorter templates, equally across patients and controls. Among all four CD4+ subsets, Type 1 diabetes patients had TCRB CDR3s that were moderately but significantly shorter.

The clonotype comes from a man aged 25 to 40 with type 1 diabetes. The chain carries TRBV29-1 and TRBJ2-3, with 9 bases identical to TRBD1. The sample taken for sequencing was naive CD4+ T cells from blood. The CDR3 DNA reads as TGCAGCGCCTCCTTACAACCGGGGACAGGGATTTTCGCAGATACGCAGTATTTT. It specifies CSASLQPGTGIFADTQYF.